This T cell receptor beta chain was documented in a study of human T cells and chemical hapten exposure. Time point noted: patch test 3, about 24 weeks after DPC sensitization. Treatment reported: therapeutic diphenylcyclopropenone sensitization with weekly scalp DPC. At patch-test visits, sampling came before the patch test. Alopecia patients deemed DPC-suitable, aged 18 to 70, excluding pregnancy. This clonotype was seen a few times. Its antigen is still unknown. MiXCR, applied by TCRdb to the RACE reads, yields one record per CDR3 protein. Of tens of thousands of distinct CDR3 sequences listed, over 4.5% are singletons. Notes on the study in general: In comparison with controls, expanded TCRs gave rise to a significantly larger number of large CDR3 similarity clusters. Alopecia in all donors means immunity may differ from healthy individuals.

The sequence was collected from a man aged 30-40 years with alopecia areata. Some clones in this sample may be carry-over from other donors' samples. This specimen was whole blood, taken in connection with sensitization to the hapten diphenylcyclopropenone (DPC).

Written as DNA, the CDR3 is TGTGCCAGCAGTTACGGGGCCCAGCCCCAGCATTTT. Translating gives CASSYGAQPQHF. The V and J genes are TRBV6-6 and TRBJ1-5; maybe TRBD1 (5 bases). The CDR3 sequence is 12 residues long. The V gene's germline CDR1 is MNHNY and CDR2 SVGAGI (reference sequence). V dropped 2 bases and J dropped 7 bases, with 6 bases sitting between them.